Following are 21 T cell receptor beta chains from one sample sequenced in a study of cytomegalovirus exposure and HLA in healthy donors. The PCR was carried out with 60 Vbeta primers and 13 Jbeta primers. Clones were read by immunoSEQ multiplex PCR, and TCRdb kept only the in-frame ones, dropping some. Of roughly 110,000 clones in the sample, about two thirds were seen once. Sequenced input: PBMCs. The receptors were sampled from a boy between 10 and 17 years old in good health and CMV-seronegative.

The chain carries TRBV5-6 and TRBJ1-1; D is unclear. Germline values: CDR1 SGHDT, CDR2 YYEEEE. The V gene lost 4 bases and the J gene lost 0 bases, with 13 bases spanning the gap. The CDR3 totals 15 residues. The chain's CDR3 is CASSPRAGLNTEAFF. The CDR3 bases are TGTGCCAGCAGCCCAAGGGCGGGTTTGAACACTGAAGCTTTCTTT.

J is TRBJ2-5 and V is TRBV9, with D perhaps matching TRBD2 (5 bases). CDR1 and CDR2 (germline): SGDLS, YYNGEE. The V and J ends lost 0 bases and 0 bases respectively, with 12 bases between them. The CDR3 loop spans 16 amino acids. The CDR3 here is CASSVGLSRYQETQYF. CDR3 nucleotide sequence: TGTGCCAGCAGCGTAGGACTATCTCGGTACCAAGAGACCCAGTACTTC.

This chain uses TRBV4-3 with TRBJ1-5; the D is unclear. This CDR3 region has 14 residues. Germline V gives CDR1 LGHNA, CDR2 YSLEER. V lost 0 bases to trimming and J lost 5 bases, with 8 bases between them. The CDR3 spells CASSQELGDQPQHF. The CDR3 DNA is TGCGCCAGCAGCCAAGAACTGGGAGATCAGCCCCAGCATTTT.

This sequence joins TRBV5-1 and TRBJ1-1; D is perhaps TRBD1 (6 bases). There are 14 residues in the CDR3. In germline, CDR1 is SGHRS, CDR2 YFSETQ. V was trimmed by 2 bases and J by 0 bases, leaving 8 bases between them. The chain's CDR3 is CASSLQGMNTEAFF. CDR3 DNA sequence: TGCGCCAGCAGCTTACAGGGAATGAACACTGAAGCTTTCTTT.

V and J are TRBV5-1 and TRBJ2-2; 15 bases match TRBD2. V dropped 4 bases and J dropped 5; count of bases not matched to a gene: 6. CDR1 and CDR2 (germline): SGHRS, YFSETQ. The CDR3 runs 17 residues. For the CDR3, the DNA is TGCGCCAGCAGCAGCGGGACTAGCGGGAGGAAAACCGGGGAGCTGTTTTTT. Translated, it gives CASSSGTSGRKTGELFF.

The chain uses TRBV5-4 and TRBJ1-2, with 7 positions matching TRBD1. The CDR3 has 14 residues. V lost 5 bases, J lost 2 bases, and 6 bases stayed unmatched. Germline lookup yields CDR1 SGHNT and CDR2 YYREEE (reference sequence). CDR3 DNA sequence: TGTGCCAGCAGTACCGGGACAGCAAACTATGGCTACACCTTC. This translates into CASSTGTANYGYTF.

The chain carries TRBV18 and TRBJ1-5; 8 bases match TRBD1. CDR1 is KGHSH, CDR2 LQKENI, per germline. The CDR3 extends over 14 amino acids. The ends lost 2 bases at V and 9 bases at J; junction bases unmatched: 6. The DNA for the CDR3 is TGTGCCAGCTCACCAGGGCAGGGGGCCTGGCCCCAGCATTTT. Residues: CASSPGQGAWPQHF.

The chain uses TRBV6-5 and TRBJ1-1, with 8 positions matching TRBD1. Per the germline V gene, CDR1 is MNHEY and CDR2 is SVGAGI. V gave up 3 bases and J gave up 4 bases; unmatched junction bases: 7. This CDR3 contains 15 residues. The CDR3 DNA sequence: TGTGCCAGCAGTTATCAGGGGGCGCGGACCACTGAAGCTTTCTTT. It is translated as CASSYQGARTTEAFF.

The rearrangement joins TRBV19 to TRBJ1-5; 9 bases are a match to TRBD1. V was clipped by 6 bases and J by 6 bases; unmatched bases: 3. The germline V gene has CDR1 LNHDA and CDR2 SQIVND (reference sequence). This CDR3 has 13 amino acids. The CDR3 region has the DNA TGTGCCAGTAGAAAGGACAGGGGTCAGCCCCAGCATTTT. Translated: CASRKDRGQPQHF.

The chain combines TRBV2 with TRBJ2-3; 10 nucleotides line up with TRBD1. Per germline, CDR1 SNHLY and CDR2 FYNNEI. The V segment lost 11 bases and the J segment 5 bases; nucleotides outside the gene matches: 7. This CDR3 is 13 amino acids long. The CDR3 bases are TGTGCCGGGCGAGGGACAGGGGTAGATACGCAGTATTTT. It is translated as CAGRGTGVDTQYF.

The gene calls are TRBV6-1 and TRBJ1-5; 7 positions agree with TRBD1. The CDR3 covers 15 residues. The germline gives CDR1 MNHNS, CDR2 SASEGT. V dropped 8 bases and J dropped 4; count of bases not matched to a gene: 11. The CDR3 loop reads CASDYDRASNQPQHF. The CDR3 bases are TGTGCCAGCGATTACGACAGGGCTTCAAATCAGCCCCAGCATTTT.

This clone was observed a handful of times. V is TRBV6-1 and J is TRBJ2-7; a possible D gene is TRBD1 (6 bases). Between the trimmed V and J ends, which lost 10 bases and 2 bases, there was a span of 21 bases. The CDR3 has 15 residues. Germline assignment: CDR1 MNHNS and CDR2 SASEGT. CDR3 sequence (DNA): TGTGCCACTTCTTTGGGGCAGGGGTCGGCCTACGAGCAGTACTTC. The encoded protein is CATSLGQGSAYEQYF.

Only one count was recorded for this clone. The chain links TRBV6-7 to TRBJ1-5, with 9 nucleotides matching TRBD1. TRBV6-7 is filed as an ORF, its function uncertain. The CDR3 has 13 amino acids. J gave up 4 bases and V 9 bases, and 4 bases lay outside the gene matches. In nucleotides, the CDR3 is TGTGCCAGGACCGGACAGGGGAATCAGCCCCAGCATTTT. Its translation: CARTGQGNQPQHF.

The chain joins TRBV4-3 to TRBJ2-5; D perhaps matches TRBD1 (6 bases). CDR3 length equals 15 residues. In germline, CDR1 is LGHNA, CDR2 YSLEER. V was trimmed by 3 bases and J by 4 bases, leaving 15 bases between them. The CDR3 DNA reads TGCGCCAGCAGCCAGACCCAACAGGGCCCAGAGACCCAGTACTTC. Encoded protein: CASSQTQQGPETQYF.

The rearrangement uses TRBV6-5 and TRBJ1-5, with no clear D. Germline values: CDR1 MNHEY, CDR2 SVGAGI. Trimming took 9 bases from V and 0 from J, leaving 15 bases between them. The CDR3 is 15 amino acids. For the CDR3, the DNA is TGTGCCAGTGGGTCGGCAGGCCATAGCAATCAGCCCCAGCATTTT. It encodes CASGSAGHSNQPQHF.

Turning to this clone: Compared with germline, one end of the junction differs, possibly owing to a read error. Other DNA variants within this sample encode the same CDR3. This chain uses TRBV30 with TRBJ1-5; no firm D call. In germline, CDR1 is GTSNPN, CDR2 SVGIG (reference sequence). The CDR3 contains 15 residues. The CDR3 sequence is CAWSVLGNLNQPQHF. For the CDR3, the DNA is TGTGCCTGGAGTGTACTAGGGAACCTTAATCAGCCCCAGCACTTT.

The CDR3: CASSAPLAGSSYEQYF. The CDR3 nucleotides read TGTGCCAGCAGCGCCCCCCTAGCGGGGTCCTCCTACGAGCAGTACTTC. V is TRBV5-4 and J is TRBJ2-7, with 9 bases matching TRBD2. V lost 4 bases to trimming and J lost 0 bases; unmatched junction nucleotides: 8. Germline loops: CDR1 SGHNT, CDR2 YYREEE (reference sequence). The length of the CDR3 is 16 residues. The full variable domain, with the rest looked up from reference TRBV5-4 and TRBJ2-7, is ETGVTQSPTHLIKTRGQQVTLRCSSQSGHNTVSWYQQALGQGPQFIFQYYREEENGRGNFPPRFSGLQFPNYSSELNVNALELDDSALYLCASSAPLAGSSYEQYFGPGTRLTVT.

The gene calls are TRBV5-1 and TRBJ2-5; a possible D gene is TRBD1 (6 bases). Between the trimmed V and J ends, which lost 3 bases and 2 bases, there was a span of 11 bases. This CDR3 has 14 residues. Germline CDR1 and CDR2: SGHRS and YFSETQ. CDR3 bases: TGCGCCAGCAGCTCCCAGGGACAACAAGAGACCCAGTACTTC. This gives the protein CASSSQGQQETQYF.

This clone was recorded a few times. This chain uses TRBV9 with TRBJ2-1, with 8 bases aligning to TRBD2. V gave up 3 bases and J gave up 7 bases; unmatched junction bases: 12. Germline CDR1 reads SGDLS; CDR2 reads YYNGEE. The CDR3 length is 16 residues. This chain's CDR3 is CASSDLREGIGNEQFF. Written as DNA, the CDR3 is TGTGCCAGCAGCGACTTACGGGAGGGCATAGGGAATGAGCAGTTCTTC.

The V call is TRBV7-9, the J call TRBJ2-7; the D is unclear. Per the germline V gene, CDR1 is SEHNR and CDR2 is FQNEAQ (reference sequence). Trimming pared 5 bases from V and 1 base from J, leaving 3 bases between. This CDR3 has 11 residues. In nucleotides, the CDR3 is TGTGCCAGCAGCCCGTCCTACGAGCAGTACTTC. This encodes CASSPSYEQYF.

The CDR3: CASTDRVNTEAFF. CDR3 bases: TGTGCCAGCACCGACAGGGTGAACACTGAAGCTTTCTTT. The chain employs TRBV25-1 and TRBJ1-1; 7 nucleotides agree with TRBD1. With 7 bases clipped from V and 0 bases from J, the junction kept 2 bases outside the gene matches. The CDR3 covers 13 residues. In germline, CDR1 is MGHDK, CDR2 SYGVNS.